These 5 T cell receptor beta chains came from one sample sequenced in a study of cytomegalovirus exposure and HLA in healthy donors (dated by TCRdb to 2017 to 2019). The library was made by the immunoSEQ multiplex PCR assay. The multiplex PCR relied on a mix of 60 forward primers for TCR Vbeta segments and 13 reverse primers for TCR Jbeta segments. The table was pulled from immuneACCESS by TCRdb, which kept in-frame rearrangements only. Such tables lose some clones; where checked, under half of the loss comes from unresolved V genes, and the rest has no known cause. Recorded for this sample are fewer than 100,000 clones; over 60% of them occurred a single time. Approximately 7.7% of the sample belongs to the ten largest clones. Sequences were obtained from PBMCs. These receptors were obtained from a female donor in good health and CMV-seronegative.

The gene calls are TRBV9 and TRBJ2-5; 7 bases align to TRBD1. The CDR3 consists of 15 residues. The germline V gene has CDR1 SGDLS and CDR2 YYNGEE. V was pared by 0 bases and J by 5 bases, with 7 bases of the junction left unmatched. The chain's CDR3 is CASSVALTGWETQYF. CDR3 nucleotides: TGTGCCAGCAGCGTAGCTTTGACAGGGTGGGAGACCCAGTACTTC.

The chain has TRBV19 and TRBJ1-5; D ambiguous. CDR3 size: 13 residues. Germline CDR1 and CDR2: LNHDA and SQIVND (reference sequence). The V end lost 3 bases, the J end lost 7 bases, and 10 bases lay between the germline ends. The DNA of the CDR3 is TGTGCCAGTAGTATGAGTCTCCCCCAGCCCCAGCATTTT. Its translation is CASSMSLPQPQHF.

The V and J genes are TRBV7-3 and TRBJ2-3; D unresolved. This CDR3 comprises 15 residues. Between the trimmed V and J ends, which lost 2 bases and 2 bases, there was a span of 11 bases. CDR1 is SGHTA, CDR2 FQGTGA, per germline. CDR3 DNA: TGTGCCAGCAGCTTACTCCCTATAAACACAGATACGCAGTATTTT. This codes for CASSLLPINTDTQYF.

The J gene is TRBJ2-7, the V gene TRBV7-9, with D tentatively TRBD1 (5 bases). The CDR3 runs to 14 residues. CDR1 is SEHNR and CDR2 is FQNEAQ in the germline V gene (reference sequence). Trimming took off 0 bases at V and 3 bases at J, with 9 bases between the two ends. The CDR3 nucleotides are TGTGCCAGCAGCTTAGCGGGAACAGGCTACGAGCAGTACTTC. Its translation: CASSLAGTGYEQYF.

The chain is built from TRBV9 and TRBJ1-1, with D possibly TRBD1 on 5 matching bases. V shed 4 bases and J shed 2 bases, with 12 bases lying between them. The CDR3 is 14 amino acids. Germline V gene data show CDR1 as SGDLS and CDR2 as YYNGEE. The CDR3 nucleotides read TGTGCCAGCAGCTCTGGGGCCCTAAACACTGAAGCTTTCTTT. It translates to CASSSGALNTEAFF.